This T cell receptor (beta chain) was identified in a study of shared clonotypes between healthy human individuals. Trimming removed 6 bases at V and 4 bases at J, with 16 bases between. The CDR3 runs to 15 residues. The germline CDR1 and CDR2 sequences are SGHVS and FNYEAQ. With regard to this clone: Its antigen is as yet unknown.

Terminally differentiated effector memory CD45RA+ cells were excluded from the naive CD8 cells, which were CD45RO-negative and positively selected for CCR7. Donors, without exception, were Caucasian adults residing in Nashville, Tennessee. Sequencing used immunoSEQ multiplex PCR; TCRdb keeps in-frame clones, though not all of them. The sample holds about 2 million clones, about 94% seen once. Findings of the study overall: Naive CD4 clonotype sharing across several donors was approximately 5%.

V gene TRBV7-6 combines with J gene TRBJ2-1; D not resolved. This TCR came from a man between 18 and 35 years old in good health. Sequences were obtained from naive CD8+ T cells sorted from blood. Written as DNA, the CDR3 is TGTGCCAGCAGTGTACTCGAAGGCGCGTACAATGAGCAGTTCTTC. This encodes CASSVLEGAYNEQFF. Combining the CDR3 with reference TRBV7-6 and TRBJ2-1 gives the whole variable domain GAGVSQSPRYKVTKRGQDVALRCDPISGHVSLYWYRQALGQGPEFLTYFNYEAQQDKSGLPNDRFSAERPEGSISTLTIQRTEQRDSAMYRCASSVLEGAYNEQFFGPGTRLTVL.